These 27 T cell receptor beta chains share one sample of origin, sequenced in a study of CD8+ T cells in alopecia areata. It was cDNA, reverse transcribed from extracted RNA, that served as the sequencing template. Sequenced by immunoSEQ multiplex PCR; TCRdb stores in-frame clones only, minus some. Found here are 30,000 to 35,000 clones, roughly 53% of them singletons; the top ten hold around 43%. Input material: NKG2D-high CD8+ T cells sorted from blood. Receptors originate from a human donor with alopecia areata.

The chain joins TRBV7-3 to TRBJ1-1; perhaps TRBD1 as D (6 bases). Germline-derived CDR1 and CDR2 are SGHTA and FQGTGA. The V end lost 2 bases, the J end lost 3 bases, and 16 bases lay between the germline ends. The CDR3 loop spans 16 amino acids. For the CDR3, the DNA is TGTGCCAGCAGCTTAGATTGGCGAGGGGGACACACTGAAGCTTTCTTT. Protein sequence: CASSLDWRGGHTEAFF.

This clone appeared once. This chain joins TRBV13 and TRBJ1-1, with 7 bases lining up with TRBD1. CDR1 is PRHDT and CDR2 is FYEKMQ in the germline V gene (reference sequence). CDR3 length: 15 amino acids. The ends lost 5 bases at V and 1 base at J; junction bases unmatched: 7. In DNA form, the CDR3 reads TGTGCCAGCAGCGCGACGGGACAGCCGAACACTGAAGCTTTCTTT. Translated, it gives CASSATGQPNTEAFF.

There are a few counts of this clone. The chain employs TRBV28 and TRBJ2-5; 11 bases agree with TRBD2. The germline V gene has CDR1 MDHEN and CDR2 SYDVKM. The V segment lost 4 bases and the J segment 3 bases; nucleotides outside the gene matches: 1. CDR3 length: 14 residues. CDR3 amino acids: CASSSGLAEETQYF. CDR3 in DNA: TGTGCCAGCAGTTCGGGACTAGCGGAAGAGACCCAGTACTTC.

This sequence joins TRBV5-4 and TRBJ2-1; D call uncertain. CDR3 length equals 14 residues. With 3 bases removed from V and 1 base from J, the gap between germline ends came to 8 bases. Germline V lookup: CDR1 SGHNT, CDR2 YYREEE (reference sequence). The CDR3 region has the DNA TGTGCCAGCAGCTCCGATTTATCCTACAATGAGCAGTTCTTC. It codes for CASSSDLSYNEQFF.

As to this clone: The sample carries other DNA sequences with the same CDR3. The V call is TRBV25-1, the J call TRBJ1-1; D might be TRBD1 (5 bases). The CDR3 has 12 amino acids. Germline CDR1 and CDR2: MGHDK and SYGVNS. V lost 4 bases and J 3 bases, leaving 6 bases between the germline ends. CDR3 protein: CASSVGDTEAFF. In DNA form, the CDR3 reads TGTGCCAGCAGTGTAGGGGACACTGAAGCTTTCTTT.

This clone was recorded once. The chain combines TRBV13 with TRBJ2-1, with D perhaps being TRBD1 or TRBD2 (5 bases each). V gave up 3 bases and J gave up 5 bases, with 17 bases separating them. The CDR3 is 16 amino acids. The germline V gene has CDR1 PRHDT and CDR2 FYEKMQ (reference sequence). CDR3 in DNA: TGTGCCAGCAGCTTTACCCGGGACGGTGGGAACAATGAGCAGTTCTTC. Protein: CASSFTRDGGNNEQFF.

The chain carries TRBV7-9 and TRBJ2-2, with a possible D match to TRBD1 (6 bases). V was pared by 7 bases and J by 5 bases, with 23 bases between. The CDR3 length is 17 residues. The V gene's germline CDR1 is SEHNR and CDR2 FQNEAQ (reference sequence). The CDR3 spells CASINSVPGVLTGELFF. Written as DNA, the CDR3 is TGTGCCAGCATCAATTCCGTCCCAGGGGTGTTAACCGGGGAGCTGTTTTTT.

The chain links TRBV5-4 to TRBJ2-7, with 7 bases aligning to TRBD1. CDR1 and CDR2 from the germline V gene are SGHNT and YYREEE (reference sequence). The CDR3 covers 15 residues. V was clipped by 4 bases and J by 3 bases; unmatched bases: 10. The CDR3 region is CASSPGDSGGYEQYF. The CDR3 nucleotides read TGTGCCAGCAGCCCCGGGGACAGCGGAGGCTACGAGCAGTACTTC. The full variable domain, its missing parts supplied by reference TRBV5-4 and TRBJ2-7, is ETGVTQSPTHLIKTRGQQVTLRCSSQSGHNTVSWYQQALGQGPQFIFQYYREEENGRGNFPPRFSGLQFPNYSSELNVNALELDDSALYLCASSPGDSGGYEQYFGPGTRLTVT.

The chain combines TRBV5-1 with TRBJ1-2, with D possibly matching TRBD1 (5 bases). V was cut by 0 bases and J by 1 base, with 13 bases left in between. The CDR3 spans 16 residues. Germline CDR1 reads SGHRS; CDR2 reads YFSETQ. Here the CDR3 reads CASSLGGPGINYGYTF. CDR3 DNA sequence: TGCGCCAGCAGCTTGGGCGGACCAGGGATTAACTATGGCTACACCTTC.

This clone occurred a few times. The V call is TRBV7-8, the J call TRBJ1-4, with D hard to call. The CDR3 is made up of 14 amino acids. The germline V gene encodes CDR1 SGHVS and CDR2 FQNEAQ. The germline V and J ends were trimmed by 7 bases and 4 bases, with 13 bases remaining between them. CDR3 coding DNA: TGTGCCAGCACCGACTCGGGTAGTAATGAAAAACTGTTTTTT. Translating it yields CASTDSGSNEKLFF.

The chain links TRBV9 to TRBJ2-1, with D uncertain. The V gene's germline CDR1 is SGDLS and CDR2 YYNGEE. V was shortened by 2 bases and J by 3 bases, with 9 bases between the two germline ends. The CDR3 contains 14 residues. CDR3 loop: CASSVGPGYNEQFF. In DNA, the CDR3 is TGTGCCAGCAGCGTGGGCCCGGGCTACAATGAGCAGTTCTTC.

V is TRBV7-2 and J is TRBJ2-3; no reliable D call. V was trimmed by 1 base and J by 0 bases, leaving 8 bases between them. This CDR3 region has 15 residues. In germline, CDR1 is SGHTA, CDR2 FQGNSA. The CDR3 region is CASSLDDWSTDTQYF. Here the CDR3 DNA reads TGTGCCAGCAGCTTAGACGACTGGAGCACAGATACGCAGTATTTT. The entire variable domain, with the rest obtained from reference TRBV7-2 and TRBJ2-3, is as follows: GAGVSQSPSNKVTEKGKDVELRCDPISGHTALYWYRQSLGQGLEFLIYFQGNSAPDKSGLPSDRFSAERTGGSVSTLTIQRTQQEDSAVYLCASSLDDWSTDTQYFGPGTRLTVL.

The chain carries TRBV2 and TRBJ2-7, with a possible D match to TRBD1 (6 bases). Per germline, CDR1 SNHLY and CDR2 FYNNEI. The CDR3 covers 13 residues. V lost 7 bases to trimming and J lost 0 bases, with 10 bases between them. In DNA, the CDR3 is TGTGCCAGCACCGGACAGATCTCCTACGAGCAGTACTTC. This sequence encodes CASTGQISYEQYF.

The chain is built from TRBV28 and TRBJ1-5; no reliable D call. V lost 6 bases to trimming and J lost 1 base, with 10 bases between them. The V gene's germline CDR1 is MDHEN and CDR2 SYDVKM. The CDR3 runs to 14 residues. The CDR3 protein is CASSLHESNQPQHF. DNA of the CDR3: TGTGCCAGCAGCCTCCACGAAAGCAATCAGCCCCAGCATTTT.

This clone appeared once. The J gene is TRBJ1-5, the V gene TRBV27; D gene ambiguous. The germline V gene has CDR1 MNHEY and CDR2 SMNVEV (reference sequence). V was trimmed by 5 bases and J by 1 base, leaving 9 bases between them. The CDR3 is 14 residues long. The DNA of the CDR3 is TGTGCCAGCAGTATCGGAGGGAGCAATCAGCCCCAGCATTTT. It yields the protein CASSIGGSNQPQHF.

CDR3: CASSLWDQPQHF. Written as DNA, the CDR3 is TGTGCCAGCAGCTTATGGGACCAGCCCCAGCATTTT. The rearrangement uses TRBV7-9 and TRBJ1-5, with a tentative D call TRBD1 (5 bases). Germline CDR1 and CDR2: SEHNR and FQNEAQ (reference sequence). Trimming cost V 2 bases and J 7 bases, with 6 bases left between them. The CDR3 is 12 residues long.

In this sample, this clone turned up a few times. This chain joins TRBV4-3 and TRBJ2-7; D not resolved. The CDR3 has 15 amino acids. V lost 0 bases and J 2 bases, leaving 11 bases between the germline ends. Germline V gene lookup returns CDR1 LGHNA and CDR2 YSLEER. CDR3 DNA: TGCGCCAGCAGCCAAGATTGGGCCGGTCCCTACGAGCAGTACTTC. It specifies CASSQDWAGPYEQYF.

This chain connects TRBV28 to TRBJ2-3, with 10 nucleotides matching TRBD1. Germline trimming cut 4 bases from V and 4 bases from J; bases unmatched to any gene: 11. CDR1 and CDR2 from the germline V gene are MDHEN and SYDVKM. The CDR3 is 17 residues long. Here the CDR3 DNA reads TGTGCCAGCAGTTCCTACGCGGGGACAGGGGCCTCAGATACGCAGTATTTT. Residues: CASSSYAGTGASDTQYF. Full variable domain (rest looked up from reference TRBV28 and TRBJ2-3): DVKVTQSSRYLVKRTGEKVFLECVQDMDHENMFWYRQDPGLGLRLIYFSYDVKMKEKGDIPEGYSVSREKKERFSLILESASTNQTSMYLCASSSYAGTGASDTQYFGPGTRLTVL.

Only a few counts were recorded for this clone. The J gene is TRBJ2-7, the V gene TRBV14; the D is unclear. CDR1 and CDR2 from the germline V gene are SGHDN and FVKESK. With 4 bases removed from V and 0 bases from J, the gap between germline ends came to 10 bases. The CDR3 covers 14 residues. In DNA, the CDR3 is TGTGCCAGCAGCCCTACGGGCGGCTCCTACGAGCAGTACTTC. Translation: CASSPTGGSYEQYF. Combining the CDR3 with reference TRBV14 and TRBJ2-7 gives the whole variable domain EAGVTQFPSHSVIEKGQTVTLRCDPISGHDNLYWYRRVMGKEIKFLLHFVKESKQDESGMPNNRFLAERTGGTYSTLKVQPAELEDSGVYFCASSPTGGSYEQYFGPGTRLTVT.

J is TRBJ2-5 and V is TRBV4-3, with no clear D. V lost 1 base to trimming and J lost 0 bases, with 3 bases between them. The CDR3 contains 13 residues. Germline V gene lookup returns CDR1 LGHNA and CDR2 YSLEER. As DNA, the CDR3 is TGCGCCAGCAGCCAAGGTTACCAAGAGACCCAGTACTTC. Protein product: CASSQGYQETQYF.

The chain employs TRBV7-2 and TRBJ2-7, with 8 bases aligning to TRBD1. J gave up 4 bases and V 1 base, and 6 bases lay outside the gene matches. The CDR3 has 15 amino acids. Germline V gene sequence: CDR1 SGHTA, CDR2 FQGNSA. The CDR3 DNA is TGTGCCAGCAGCTTAGGGCAGGGGGCTGGGTACGAGCAGTACTTC. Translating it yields CASSLGQGAGYEQYF.

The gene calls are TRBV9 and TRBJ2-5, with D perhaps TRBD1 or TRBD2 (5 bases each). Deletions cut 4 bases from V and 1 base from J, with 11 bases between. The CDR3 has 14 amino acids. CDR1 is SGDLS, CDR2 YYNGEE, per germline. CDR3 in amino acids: CASSPEGFQETQYF. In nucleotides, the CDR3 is TGTGCCAGCAGCCCCGAGGGGTTCCAAGAGACCCAGTACTTC.

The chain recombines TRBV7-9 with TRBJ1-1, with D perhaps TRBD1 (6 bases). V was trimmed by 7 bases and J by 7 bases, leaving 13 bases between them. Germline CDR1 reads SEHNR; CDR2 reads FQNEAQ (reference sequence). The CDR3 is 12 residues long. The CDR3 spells CASTSGGGEAFF. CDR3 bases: TGTGCCAGCACCTCAGGAGGGGGTGAAGCTTTCTTT. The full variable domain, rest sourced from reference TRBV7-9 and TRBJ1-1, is DTGVSQNPRHKITKRGQNVTFRCDPISEHNRLYWYRQTLGQGPEFLTYFQNEAQLEKSRLLSDRFSAERPKGSFSTLEIQRTEQGDSAMYLCASTSGGGEAFFGQGTRLTVV.

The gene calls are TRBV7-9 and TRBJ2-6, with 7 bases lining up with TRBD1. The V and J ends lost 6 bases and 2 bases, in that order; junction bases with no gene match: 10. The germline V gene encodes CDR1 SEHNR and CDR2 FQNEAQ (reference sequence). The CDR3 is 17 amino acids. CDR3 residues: CASSSDRVRTGANVLTF. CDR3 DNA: TGTGCCAGCAGTTCCGACAGGGTACGAACTGGGGCCAACGTCCTGACTTTC.

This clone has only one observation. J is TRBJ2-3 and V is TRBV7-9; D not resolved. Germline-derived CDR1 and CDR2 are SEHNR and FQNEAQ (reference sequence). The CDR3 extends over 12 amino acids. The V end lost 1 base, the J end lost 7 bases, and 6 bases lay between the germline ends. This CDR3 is CASSLERNTQYF. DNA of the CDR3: TGTGCCAGCAGCTTAGAACGAAATACGCAGTATTTT.

This chain's CDR3 is CASGYLPPGLAANTGELFF. The CDR3 DNA sequence: TGTGCTAGTGGTTACCTGCCACCGGGACTAGCGGCGAACACCGGGGAGCTGTTTTTT. The chain has TRBV12-5 and TRBJ2-2, with 11 bases lining up with TRBD2. This CDR3 contains 19 residues. The ends lost 4 bases at V and 0 bases at J; junction bases unmatched: 10. Germline CDR1 reads LGHNT; CDR2 reads FRNRAP. The full variable domain, rest sourced from reference TRBV12-5 and TRBJ2-2, is DARVTQTPRHKVTEMGQEVTMRCQPILGHNTVFWYRQTMMQGLELLAYFRNRAPLDDSGMPKDRFSAEMPDATLATLKIQPSEPRDSAVYFCASGYLPPGLAANTGELFFGEGSRLTVL.

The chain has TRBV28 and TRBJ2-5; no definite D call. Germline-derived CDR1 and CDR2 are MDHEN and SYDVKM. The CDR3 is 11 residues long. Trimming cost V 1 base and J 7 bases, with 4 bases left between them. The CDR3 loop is CASSLLGTQYF. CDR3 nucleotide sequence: TGTGCCAGCAGTTTATTAGGGACCCAGTACTTC.